One TCR beta chain is described in this entry. Original processing methods: Estimation of nucleated cell counts relied on the amplification of reference gene primers. Produced via immunoSEQ multiplex PCR; TCRdb's table is partial and in-frame only. V, J and clone size reflect that table, while D and trimming were determined from the DNA. This table holds 100,000 or so clones, 65% to 90% found once. Germline CDR1 is SGHTA and CDR2 is FQGTGA. The CDR3 runs to 14 residues. With 5 bases removed from V and 1 base from J, the gap between germline ends came to 10 bases. These data come from a study of blood T cell repertoires in COVID-19.

The source is a man older than 75 with acute or convalescent COVID-19. The chain recombines TRBV7-3 with TRBJ2-3; a weak D match, TRBD2 (6 bases). The sample taken for sequencing was peripheral blood. CDR3 DNA sequence: TGTGCCAGCAGCCGCGGGGCAGGCACAGATACGCAGTATTTT. This gives the protein CASSRGAGTDTQYF.